Detailed here is one T cell receptor (beta chain). The entry originates in a study of cytomegalovirus exposure and HLA in healthy donors. The V and J ends lost 2 bases and 0 bases respectively, with 10 bases between them. Per germline, CDR1 SEHNR and CDR2 FQNEAQ (reference sequence). This CDR3 region has 15 residues. The study ran its PCR with 60 Vbeta and 13 Jbeta primers. The table came from immunoSEQ multiplex PCR; TCRdb's copy has only in-frame clones and leaves some out. Among approximately 69,000 clones listed, 65% to 70% were seen once. Sequenced: PBMCs. The clonotype was recovered from a man in his forties or fifties in good health and CMV-seropositive. The V and J genes are TRBV7-9 and TRBJ2-5; tentative D call: TRBD2 (6 bases). CDR3 nucleotide sequence: TGTGCCAGCAGCTTACGCGGGGCCTACCAAGAGACCCAGTACTTC. Translated, it gives CASSLRGAYQETQYF.